This T cell receptor beta chain came from a study of T cells in Graves' hyperthyroidism and ophthalmopathy. The study, taken as a whole, reports: In blood, most of the thyroid clonotypes expanded above 0.001 were also present.

With V trimmed by 10 bases and J by 14 bases, 16 bases remained unmatched. The CDR3 covers 14 residues. In germline, CDR1 is LGHDT, CDR2 YNNKEL (reference sequence). Newly diagnosed hyperthyroidism, duration under 2 months, in patients aged 18 to 65. Regarding this clonotype: As yet, its antigen is unknown.

TCR beta CDR3 sequences were amplified from RNA transcripts. TCR CDR3 underwent first-round RT-PCR with the HTBI primer set. TCRdb re-analysed the multiplex PCR reads in MiXCR, keeping a single row per CDR3 protein. The repertoire holds about 320,000 distinct CDR3 sequences, approximately 17% seen once, with around a third in the top ten. This chain connects TRBV3-1 to TRBJ2-1; 11 nucleotides line up with TRBD2. The receptor was derived from a man aged 30 to 45 with Graves' hyperthyroidism. Sequences were obtained from blood. CDR3 region: CATSGTSGSLEEFF. The DNA of the CDR3 is TGTGCCACCTCCGGGACTAGCGGCTCTTTAGAGGAGTTCTTC.